Listed below are T cell receptor beta chains from one sample, sequenced in a study of blood T cell repertoires in COVID-19. Clones were sequenced by immunoSEQ multiplex PCR, and TCRdb holds only the in-frame ones, with some missing. The table lists over 120,000 clones, around 86% of them singletons, with less than 45% in the top ten. Sequencing was carried out using peripheral blood. These TCRs come from a man aged 50-60 years who had recovered from COVID-19. The CDR3 runs from the conserved cysteine through the conserved F or W. Each record gives: CDR3 protein, V gene, J gene.

cdr3_aa: CAITSSGGPGNEQFF; v_call: TRBV10-3; j_call: TRBJ2-1
cdr3_aa: CASSQNRDRGTDTQYF; v_call: TRBV3-1/TRBV3-2; j_call: TRBJ2-3
cdr3_aa: CASSSSLAGTTGEEQFF; v_call: TRBV11-3; j_call: TRBJ2-1
cdr3_aa: CASPCGGEETQYF; v_call: TRBV12-3/TRBV12-4; j_call: TRBJ2-5
cdr3_aa: CASSANRNTEAFF; v_call: TRBV14; j_call: TRBJ1-1
cdr3_aa: CASSRDSFVEQFF; v_call: TRBV12-3/TRBV12-4; j_call: TRBJ2-1
cdr3_aa: CASSRGEGVTGELFF; v_call: TRBV5-6; j_call: TRBJ2-2
cdr3_aa: CASSGTGVGYTF; v_call: TRBV2; j_call: TRBJ1-2
cdr3_aa: CASTQTSGGEQFF; v_call: TRBV12-3/TRBV12-4; j_call: TRBJ2-1
cdr3_aa: CASSVTGTRSTDTQYF; v_call: TRBV7-8; j_call: TRBJ2-3
cdr3_aa: CASTQKKGVAKNIQYF; v_call: TRBV19; j_call: TRBJ2-4
cdr3_aa: CASSILTGSTEAFF; v_call: TRBV27; j_call: TRBJ1-1
cdr3_aa: CAPSPRVGRNEKLFF; v_call: TRBV5-1; j_call: TRBJ1-4
cdr3_aa: CASSLAGGGGNLDTQYF; v_call: TRBV7-2; j_call: TRBJ2-3
cdr3_aa: CASSFTGQGDTIYF; v_call: TRBV11-2; j_call: TRBJ1-3
cdr3_aa: CASSQVRGSYEQYF; v_call: TRBV3-1/TRBV3-2; j_call: TRBJ2-7
cdr3_aa: CASSPRRLAGIGNEQFF; v_call: TRBV6-6; j_call: TRBJ2-1
cdr3_aa: CSVELGRGGTEAFF; v_call: TRBV29-1; j_call: TRBJ1-1
cdr3_aa: CASSLGLSTDTQYF; v_call: TRBV7-9; j_call: TRBJ2-3
cdr3_aa: CASGQGAMDTEAFF; v_call: TRBV19; j_call: TRBJ1-1
cdr3_aa: CSASRAGGIIEQYF; v_call: TRBV20-1; j_call: TRBJ2-7
cdr3_aa: CASSTVLGAADTQYF; v_call: TRBV19; j_call: TRBJ2-3
cdr3_aa: CASSRDSNQPQHF; v_call: TRBV19; j_call: TRBJ1-5
cdr3_aa: CASSSSAGSTDTQYF; v_call: TRBV9; j_call: TRBJ2-3
cdr3_aa: CASSHKPDSFGELFF; v_call: TRBV6-2/TRBV6-3; j_call: TRBJ2-2
cdr3_aa: CASSTGQVETF; v_call: TRBV7-9; j_call: TRBJ1-2
cdr3_aa: CASSPLRGTGSTDTQYF; v_call: TRBV19; j_call: TRBJ2-3
cdr3_aa: CASSSAGVTEAFF; v_call: TRBV3-1/TRBV3-2; j_call: TRBJ1-1
cdr3_aa: CAWSRQGRAYGYTF; v_call: TRBV30; j_call: TRBJ1-2
cdr3_aa: CASSIDSPNQPQHF; v_call: TRBV19; j_call: TRBJ1-5
cdr3_aa: CASSSLGRDTEAFF; v_call: TRBV5-4; j_call: TRBJ1-1
cdr3_aa: CASSRRTESYGYTF; v_call: TRBV5-6; j_call: TRBJ1-2